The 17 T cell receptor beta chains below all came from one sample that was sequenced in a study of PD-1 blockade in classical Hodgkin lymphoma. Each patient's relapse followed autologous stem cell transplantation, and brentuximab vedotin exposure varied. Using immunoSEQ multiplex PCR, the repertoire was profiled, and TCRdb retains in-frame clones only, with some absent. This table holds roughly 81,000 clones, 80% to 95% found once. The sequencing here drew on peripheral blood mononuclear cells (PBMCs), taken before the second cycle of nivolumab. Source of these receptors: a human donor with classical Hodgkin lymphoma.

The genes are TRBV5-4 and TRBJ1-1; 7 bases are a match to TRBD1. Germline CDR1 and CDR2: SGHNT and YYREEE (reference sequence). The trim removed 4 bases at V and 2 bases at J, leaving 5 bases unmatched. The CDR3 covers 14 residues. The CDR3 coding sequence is TGTGCCAGCAGCCCGGGACAGCAAAACACTGAAGCTTTCTTT. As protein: CASSPGQQNTEAFF.

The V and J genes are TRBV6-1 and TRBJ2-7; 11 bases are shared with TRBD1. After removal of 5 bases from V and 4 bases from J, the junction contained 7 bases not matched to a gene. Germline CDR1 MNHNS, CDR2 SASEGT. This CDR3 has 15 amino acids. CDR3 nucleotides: TGTGCCAGCAGTCTTCGGGACAGGGGGGTGTACGAGCAGTACTTC. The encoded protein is CASSLRDRGVYEQYF.

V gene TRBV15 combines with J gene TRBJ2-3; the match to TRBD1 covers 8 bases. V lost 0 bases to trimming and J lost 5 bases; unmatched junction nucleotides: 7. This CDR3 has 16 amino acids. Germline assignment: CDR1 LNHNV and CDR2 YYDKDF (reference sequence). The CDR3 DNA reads TGTGCCACCAGCAGAGATCTAAGACAGGGGAAAGATACGCAGTATTTT. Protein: CATSRDLRQGKDTQYF.

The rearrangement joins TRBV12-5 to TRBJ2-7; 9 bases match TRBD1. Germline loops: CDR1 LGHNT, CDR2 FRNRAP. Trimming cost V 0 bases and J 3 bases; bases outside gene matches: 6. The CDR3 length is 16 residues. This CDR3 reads CASGLVVGTGIYEQYF. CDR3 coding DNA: TGTGCTAGTGGTTTGGTCGTCGGGACAGGGATCTACGAGCAGTACTTC.

CDR3 in amino acids: CASSPGTSGRRFEYEQYF. As DNA, the CDR3 is TGTGCCAGCAGCCCTGGGACTAGCGGGAGGAGGTTCGAGTACGAGCAGTACTTC. The chain recombines TRBV7-9 with TRBJ2-7; 15 bases are shared with TRBD2. V dropped 5 bases and J dropped 4; count of bases not matched to a gene: 12. CDR1 and CDR2 (germline): SEHNR, FQNEAQ (reference sequence). The CDR3 spans 18 residues. The variable domain in full, completed from reference TRBV7-9 and TRBJ2-7, reads DTGVSQNPRHKITKRGQNVTFRCDPISEHNRLYWYRQTLGQGPEFLTYFQNEAQLEKSRLLSDRFSAERPKGSFSTLEIQRTEQGDSAMYLCASSPGTSGRRFEYEQYFGPGTRLTVT.

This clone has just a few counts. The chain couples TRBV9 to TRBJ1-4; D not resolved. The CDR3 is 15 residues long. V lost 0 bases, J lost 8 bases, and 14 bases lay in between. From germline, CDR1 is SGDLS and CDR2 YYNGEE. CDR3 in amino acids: CASSVGLGNGEKLFF. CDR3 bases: TGTGCCAGCAGCGTAGGTCTAGGGAATGGGGAAAAACTGTTTTTT.

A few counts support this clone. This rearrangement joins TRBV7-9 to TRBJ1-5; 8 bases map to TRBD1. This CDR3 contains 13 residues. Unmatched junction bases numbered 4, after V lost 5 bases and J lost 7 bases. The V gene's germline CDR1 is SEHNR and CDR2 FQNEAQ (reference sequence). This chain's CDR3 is CASSQTGAQPQHF. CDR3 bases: TGTGCCAGCAGCCAGACAGGGGCCCAGCCCCAGCATTTT.

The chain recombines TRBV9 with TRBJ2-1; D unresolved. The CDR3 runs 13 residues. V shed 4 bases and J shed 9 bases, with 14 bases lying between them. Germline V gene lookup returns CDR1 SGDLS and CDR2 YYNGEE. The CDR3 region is CASSPTRTVEQFF. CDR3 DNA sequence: TGTGCCAGCAGCCCGACCCGGACGGTTGAGCAGTTCTTC.

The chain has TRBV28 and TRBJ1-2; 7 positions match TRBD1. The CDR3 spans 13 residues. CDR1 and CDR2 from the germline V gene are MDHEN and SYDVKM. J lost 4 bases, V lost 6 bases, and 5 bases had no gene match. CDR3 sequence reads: CASRTGRRYGYTF. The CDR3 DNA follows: TGTGCCAGCAGGACAGGGCGACGCTATGGCTACACCTTC.

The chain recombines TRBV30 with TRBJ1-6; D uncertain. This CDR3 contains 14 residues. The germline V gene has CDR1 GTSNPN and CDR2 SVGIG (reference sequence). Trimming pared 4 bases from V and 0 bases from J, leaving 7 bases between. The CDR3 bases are TGTGCCTGGATGGTGGGCTCCTATAATTCACCCCTCCACTTT. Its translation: CAWMVGSYNSPLHF.

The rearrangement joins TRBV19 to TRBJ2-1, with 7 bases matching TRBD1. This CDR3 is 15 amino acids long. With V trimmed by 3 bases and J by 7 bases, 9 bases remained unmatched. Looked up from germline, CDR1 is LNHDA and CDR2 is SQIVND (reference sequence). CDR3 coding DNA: TGTGCCAGTAGTATTACAGGGGTGTTTATAAATGAGCAGTTCTTC. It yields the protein CASSITGVFINEQFF.

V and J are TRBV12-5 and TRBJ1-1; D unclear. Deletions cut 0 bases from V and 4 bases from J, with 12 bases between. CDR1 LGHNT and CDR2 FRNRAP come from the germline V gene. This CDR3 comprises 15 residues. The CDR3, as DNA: TGTGCTAGTGGTTTGGTGGCTCGTGGCCCCACTGAAGCTTTCTTT. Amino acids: CASGLVARGPTEAFF.

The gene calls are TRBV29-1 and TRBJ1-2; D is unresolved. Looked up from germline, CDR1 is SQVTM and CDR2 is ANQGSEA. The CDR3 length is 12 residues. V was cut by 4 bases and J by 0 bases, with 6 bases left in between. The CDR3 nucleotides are TGCAGCGTTGGCGGAGCTAACTATGGCTACACCTTC. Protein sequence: CSVGGANYGYTF.

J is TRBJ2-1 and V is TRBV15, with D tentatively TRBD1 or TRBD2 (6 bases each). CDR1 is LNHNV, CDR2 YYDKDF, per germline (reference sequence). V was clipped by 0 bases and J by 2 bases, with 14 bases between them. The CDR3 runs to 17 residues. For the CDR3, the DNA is TGTGCCACCAGCAGAGAGGGGGCGGGACCCACCTACAATGAGCAGTTCTTC. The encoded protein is CATSREGAGPTYNEQFF.

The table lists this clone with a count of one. This chain's CDR3 is CASSDHGTGKYNEQFF. The CDR3 region has the DNA TGTGCCAGCAGTGACCACGGGACAGGAAAATACAATGAGCAGTTCTTC. The chain combines TRBV6-4 with TRBJ2-1; TRBD1 matches 8 bases. The CDR3 is 16 residues long. Germline assignment: CDR1 MRHNA and CDR2 SNTAGT. Trimming cost V 2 bases and J 4 bases; bases outside gene matches: 7.

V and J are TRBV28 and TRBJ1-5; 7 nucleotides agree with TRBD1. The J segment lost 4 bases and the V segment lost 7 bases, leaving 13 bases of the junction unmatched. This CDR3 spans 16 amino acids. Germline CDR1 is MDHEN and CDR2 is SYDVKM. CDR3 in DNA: TGTGCCAGCACCCCCTGGTCGACAGGGACTAATCAGCCCCAGCATTTT. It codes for CASTPWSTGTNQPQHF.

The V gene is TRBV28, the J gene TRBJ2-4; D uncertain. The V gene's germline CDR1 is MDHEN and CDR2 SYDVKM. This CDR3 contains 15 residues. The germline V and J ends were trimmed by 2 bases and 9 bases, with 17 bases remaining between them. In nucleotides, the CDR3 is TGTGCCAGCAGTTTAACCGGTGGGGTTGGTGGCATTCAGTACTTC. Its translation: CASSLTGGVGGIQYF.